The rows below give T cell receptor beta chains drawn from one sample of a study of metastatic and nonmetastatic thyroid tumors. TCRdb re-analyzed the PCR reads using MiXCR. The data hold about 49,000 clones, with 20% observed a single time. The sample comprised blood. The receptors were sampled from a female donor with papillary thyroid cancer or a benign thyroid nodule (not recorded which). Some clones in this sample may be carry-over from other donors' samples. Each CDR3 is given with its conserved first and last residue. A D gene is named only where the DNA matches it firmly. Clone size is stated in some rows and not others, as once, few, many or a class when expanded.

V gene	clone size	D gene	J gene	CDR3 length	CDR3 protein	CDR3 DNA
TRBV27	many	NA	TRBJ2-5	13	CASSLRGAETQYF	TGTGCCAGCAGTTTAAGGGGGGCAGAGACCCAGTACTTC
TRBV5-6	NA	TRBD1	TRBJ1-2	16	CASSRGQSPDSYGSTF	TGTGCCAGCAGCCGGGGACAGAGCCCGGATAGCTATGGATCCACCTTC
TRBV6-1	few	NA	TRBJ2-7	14	CASNELWSSYEQYF	TGTGCCAGCAATGAACTCTGGTCCTCCTACGAGCAGTACTTC
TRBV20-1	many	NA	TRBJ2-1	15	CSARDQIAPYNEQFF	TGCAGTGCTAGAGATCAGATAGCGCCCTACAATGAGCAGTTCTTC
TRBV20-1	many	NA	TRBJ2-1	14	CSARDYNSLDEQFF	TGCAGTGCTAGAGATTACAACTCCCTAGATGAGCAGTTCTTC
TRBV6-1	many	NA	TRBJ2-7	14	CASSELGDFYEQYF	TGTGCCAGCAGTGAATTGGGGGATTTCTACGAGCAGTACTTC
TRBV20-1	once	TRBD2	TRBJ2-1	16	CIARDKLAGDYNEQFF	TGCATTGCTAGAGATAAGCTAGCGGGAGATTACAATGAGCAGTTCTTC
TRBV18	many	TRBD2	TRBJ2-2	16	CASSPPSGRHTGELFF	TGTGCCAGCTCACCACCTAGCGGGAGACACACCGGGGAGCTGTTTTTT
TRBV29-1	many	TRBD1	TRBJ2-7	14	CSVQGQGVAYEQYF	TGCAGCGTTCAAGGACAGGGGGTAGCCTACGAGCAGTACTTC
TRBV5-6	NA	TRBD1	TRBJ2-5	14	CASRWAGTEETQYF	TGTGCCAGCAGGTGGGCCGGGACAGAAGAGACCCAGTACTTC
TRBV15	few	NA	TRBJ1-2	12	CATGGPFYGYTF	TGTGCCACCGGGGGGCCCTTCTATGGCTACACCTTC
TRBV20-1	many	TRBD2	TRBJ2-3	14	CSAPGLAGTDTQYF	TGCAGTGCCCCTGGACTAGCGGGCACAGATACGCAGTATTTT
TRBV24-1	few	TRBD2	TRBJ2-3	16	CATSSIGTSYAYTQYF	TGTGCCACCAGTTCCATTGGGACTAGCTACGCGTATACGCAGTATTTT
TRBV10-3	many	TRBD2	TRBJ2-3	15	CAISGAASGRDTQYF	TGTGCCATCAGTGGGGCGGCTAGCGGGAGGGATACGCAGTATTTT
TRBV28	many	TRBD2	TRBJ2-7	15	CASRRGGGRVYEQYF	TGTGCCAGCAGACGAGGCGGGGGGAGGGTCTACGAGCAGTACTTC
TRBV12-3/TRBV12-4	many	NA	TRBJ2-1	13	CASTWTRFNEQFF	TGTGCCAGCACCTGGACACGGTTTAATGAGCAGTTCTTC
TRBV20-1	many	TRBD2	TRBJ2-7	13	CSARTSGSNEQYF	TGCAGTGCCCGGACTAGCGGGAGTAACGAGCAGTACTTC
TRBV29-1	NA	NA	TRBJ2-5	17	CSFEDPARASVGETQYF	TGCAGCTTTGAAGATCCAGCCCGTGCGAGTGTAGGAGAGACCCAGTACTTC
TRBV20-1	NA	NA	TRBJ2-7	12	CSTIDFLEEQYF	TGCAGTACTATAGATTTCTTGGAGGAGCAGTACTTC
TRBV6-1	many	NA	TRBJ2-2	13	CASNRGASGELFF	TGTGCCTCTAACAGAGGGGCGTCCGGGGAGCTGTTTTTT
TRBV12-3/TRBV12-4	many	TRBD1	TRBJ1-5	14	CASSVTGPGEPQHF	TGTGCCAGCAGTGTGACAGGGCCGGGGGAACCCCAGCATTTT
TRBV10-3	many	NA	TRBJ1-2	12	CAIRRDGYGYTF	TGTGCCATCAGGAGGGACGGCTATGGCTACACCTTC
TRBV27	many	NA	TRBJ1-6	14	CASSLDWGGSPLHF	TGTGCCAGCAGTTTAGACTGGGGTGGATCACCCCTCCACTTT
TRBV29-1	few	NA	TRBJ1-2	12	CSDFDSGYGYTF	TGCAGCGATTTTGACAGTGGCTATGGCTACACCTTC
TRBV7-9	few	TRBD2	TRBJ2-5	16	CASSPSGTSYQETQYF	TGTGCCAGCAGCCCATCCGGGACTAGCTATCAAGAGACCCAGTACTTC
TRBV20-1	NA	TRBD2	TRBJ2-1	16	CSAAARLAGEVNEQFF	TGCAGTGCTGCTGCCCGACTAGCGGGAGAGGTCAATGAGCAGTTCTTC
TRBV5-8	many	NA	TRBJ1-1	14	CASSQVRGGTEAFF	TGTGCCAGCAGCCAAGTGAGGGGGGGAACTGAAGCTTTCTTT